Included here is one T cell receptor (beta chain) sequence, with context. Its specificity is unknown. This CDR3 is built from 15 residues. The V gene's germline CDR1 is DFQATT and CDR2 SNEGSKA (reference sequence). J was trimmed by 4 bases and V by 2 bases; bases with no gene match: 5. TCRdb re-called the 5' RACE reads with MiXCR, one entry per CDR3 protein. The sample carries about 470,000 distinct CDR3 sequences, approximately 23% recorded once. This sample stems from a study of T-cell memory formation after mild COVID-19. Points from the study as a whole: Day 15 to 85 contractors were CD4/CD8 balanced; later expanders leaned CD4+.

The TCR originated in an adult woman who had mild COVID-19 (a few samples of this study predate the infection). Cell type and time point are not known. The V gene is TRBV20-1, the J gene TRBJ1-2; TRBD1 matches 12 bases. Sequenced input: PBMCs or a T cell subset sorted from them (not recorded which). In DNA, the CDR3 is TGCAGTGCTAGATTACCGGGACAGGGGGCCTATGGCTACACCTTC. This encodes CSARLPGQGAYGYTF.